This T cell receptor (beta chain) was identified in a study of blood T cell repertoires in COVID-19. Study at large: Sample material is recorded as cDNA or gDNA derived from T cells, B-cell-depleted T cells, or PBMCs.

CDR1 and CDR2 from the germline V gene are MGHRA and YSYEKL. The CDR3 covers 15 residues. V was pared by 1 base and J by 4 bases, with 6 bases of the junction left unmatched. Original analysis: Amplification of reference gene primers was used by the study to estimate nucleated cell counts. TCRdb's copy holds only in-frame clones and misses some; the assay was immunoSEQ multiplex PCR. That table furnishes V, J and clone size, whereas the DNA furnished D and trimming. The data contain about 300,000 clones, 65% to 85% of them singletons. This chain connects TRBV4-1 to TRBJ2-5; TRBD1 matches 7 bases. Input material: peripheral blood. The clonotype comes from a woman in her forties or fifties with acute or convalescent COVID-19. The CDR3 DNA follows: TGCGCCAGCAGCCAAGCAGGGGGAGAAGGAGAGACCCAGTACTTC. It is translated as CASSQAGGEGETQYF.